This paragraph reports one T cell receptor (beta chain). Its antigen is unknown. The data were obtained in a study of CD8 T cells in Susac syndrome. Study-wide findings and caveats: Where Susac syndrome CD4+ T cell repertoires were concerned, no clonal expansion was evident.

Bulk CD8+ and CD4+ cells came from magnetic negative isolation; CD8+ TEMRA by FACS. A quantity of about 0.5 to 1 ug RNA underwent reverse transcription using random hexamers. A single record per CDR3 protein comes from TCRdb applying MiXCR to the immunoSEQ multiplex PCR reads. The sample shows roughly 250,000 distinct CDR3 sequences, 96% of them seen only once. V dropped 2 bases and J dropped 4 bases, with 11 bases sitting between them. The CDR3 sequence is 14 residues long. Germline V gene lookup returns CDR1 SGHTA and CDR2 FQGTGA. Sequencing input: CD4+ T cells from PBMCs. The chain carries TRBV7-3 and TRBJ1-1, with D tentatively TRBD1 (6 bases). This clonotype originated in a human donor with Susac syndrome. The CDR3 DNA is TGTGCCAGCAGCTTAGCCCGGGGGGCCACTGAAGCTTTCTTT. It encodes CASSLARGATEAFF.